A single sample is the source of the 28 T cell receptor beta chains below, sequenced in a study of cytomegalovirus exposure and HLA in healthy donors. The PCR used 60 Vbeta and 13 Jbeta primers. Sequencing was performed with immunoSEQ multiplex PCR; in TCRdb, only in-frame clones are kept and a portion is missing. Among 150,000 to 200,000 clones listed, 70% to 90% were seen once. The specimen sequenced was PBMCs. The receptor set was obtained from a man aged 18 to 29 in good health and CMV-seropositive.

The rearrangement joins TRBV11-2 to TRBJ2-5; 11 nucleotides match TRBD2. V gave up 5 bases and J gave up 1 base; unmatched junction bases: 3. Germline V gene sequence: CDR1 SGHAT, CDR2 FQNNGV. This CDR3 is 15 amino acids long. The CDR3 loop is CASSTGTSGQETQYF. The CDR3 coding sequence is TGTGCCAGCAGCACCGGGACTAGCGGCCAAGAGACCCAGTACTTC.

This chain uses TRBV27 with TRBJ1-1; 9 bases align to TRBD1. J lost 3 bases, V lost 10 bases, and 6 bases had no gene match. The CDR3 loop spans 13 amino acids. Germline loops: CDR1 MNHEY, CDR2 SMNVEV (reference sequence). The chain's CDR3 is CATRTGEYTEAFF. The CDR3 DNA reads as TGTGCCACCCGGACAGGGGAATACACTGAAGCTTTCTTT.

The chain combines TRBV12-5 with TRBJ1-1; D remains unclear. There are 15 residues in the CDR3. Per the germline V gene, CDR1 is LGHNT and CDR2 is FRNRAP. V gave up 5 bases and J gave up 2 bases, with 15 bases separating them. CDR3 region: CASGPHGGPNTEAFF. The DNA of the CDR3 is TGTGCTAGTGGTCCACATGGTGGCCCAAACACTGAAGCTTTCTTT.

V is TRBV25-1 and J is TRBJ2-1; 9 bases align to TRBD2. CDR1 and CDR2 from the germline V gene are MGHDK and SYGVNS. The CDR3 sequence is 16 residues long. V shed 3 bases, J shed 0 bases, and the junction held 3 bases outside the gene matches. CDR3: CASSDASGVSYNEQFF. Here the CDR3 DNA reads TGTGCCAGCAGTGACGCTAGCGGGGTCTCCTACAATGAGCAGTTCTTC.

This clone was counted a single time. The rearrangement joins TRBV11-1 to TRBJ1-5, with TRBD1 as a possible D gene (5 bases). V was trimmed by 2 bases and J by 8 bases, leaving 16 bases between them. The CDR3 consists of 15 residues. Germline V gene data show CDR1 as SGHAT and CDR2 as FQDESV (reference sequence). Written as DNA, the CDR3 is TGTGCCAGCAGCTTATGGGGCAGGGTTGACGAGCCCCAGCATTTT. Its translation: CASSLWGRVDEPQHF.

The gene calls are TRBV18 and TRBJ1-1; D remains ambiguous. This CDR3 spans 14 amino acids. The germline V and J ends were trimmed by 2 bases and 1 base, with 8 bases remaining between them. Germline CDR1 KGHSH, CDR2 LQKENI. The CDR3 protein is CASSPARKNTEAFF. As DNA, the CDR3 is TGTGCCAGCTCACCAGCCAGGAAGAACACTGAAGCTTTCTTT.

The V gene is TRBV5-1, the J gene TRBJ1-6; D is unresolved. The V gene's germline CDR1 is SGHRS and CDR2 YFSETQ. Trimming cost V 3 bases and J 7 bases, with 14 bases left between them. This CDR3 contains 15 residues. Here the CDR3 reads CASSSRLDWNSPLHF. DNA for the CDR3: TGCGCCAGCAGCTCGAGACTGGACTGGAATTCACCCCTCCACTTT.

Here the CDR3 reads CASSLGWGTGGYEQYF. The CDR3 nucleotides are TGTGCCAGCAGCTTAGGGTGGGGGACAGGGGGCTACGAGCAGTACTTC. The chain recombines TRBV11-2 with TRBJ2-7; TRBD1 matches 11 bases. There are 16 residues in the CDR3. Unmatched junction bases numbered 5, after V lost 1 base and J lost 3 bases. Germline V lookup: CDR1 SGHAT, CDR2 FQNNGV.

The chain is built from TRBV4-2 and TRBJ1-1, with 7 positions matching TRBD1. The CDR3 sequence is 15 residues long. Germline CDR1 is LGHNA and CDR2 is YNFKEQ. The ends lost 2 bases at V and 3 bases at J; junction bases unmatched: 6. The CDR3 sequence: CASSQSTGEDTEAFF. The CDR3 region has the DNA TGTGCCAGCAGCCAATCCACAGGGGAGGACACTGAAGCTTTCTTT.

The chain employs TRBV5-1 and TRBJ2-7; D remains unclear. CDR1 SGHRS and CDR2 YFSETQ come from the germline V gene. The CDR3 is made up of 15 amino acids. V was trimmed by 3 bases and J by 2 bases, leaving 15 bases between them. The CDR3, as DNA: TGCGCCAGCAGCTACCACCGGTGGGCCCCCTACGAGCAGTACTTC. It encodes CASSYHRWAPYEQYF.

This sequence joins TRBV5-4 and TRBJ2-5; TRBD2 agrees at 13 bases. Per the germline V gene, CDR1 is SGHNT and CDR2 is YYREEE (reference sequence). The CDR3 covers 16 residues. V was pared by 1 base and J by 8 bases, with 8 bases of the junction left unmatched. CDR3 sequence: CASSLYALAGGGTQYF. CDR3 nucleotides: TGTGCCAGCAGCTTGTACGCACTAGCGGGGGGGGGTACCCAGTACTTC.

J is TRBJ1-2 and V is TRBV7-2; 7 nucleotides agree with TRBD1. This CDR3 is built from 16 residues. Germline V gene sequence: CDR1 SGHTA, CDR2 FQGNSA. V dropped 5 bases and J dropped 4; count of bases not matched to a gene: 13. The CDR3 spells CASSRDRIQPFYGYTF. DNA of the CDR3: TGTGCCAGCAGCCGGGACAGAATCCAGCCTTTCTATGGCTACACCTTC. Full variable domain (missing parts from reference TRBV7-2 and TRBJ1-2): GAGVSQSPSNKVTEKGKDVELRCDPISGHTALYWYRQSLGQGLEFLIYFQGNSAPDKSGLPSDRFSAERTGGSVSTLTIQRTQQEDSAVYLCASSRDRIQPFYGYTFGSGTRLTVV.

V usage is TRBV5-4 and J usage is TRBJ2-7; 8 nucleotides align to TRBD2. V shed 5 bases and J 4 bases; nucleotides not matched to a gene: 8. Germline loops: CDR1 SGHNT, CDR2 YYREEE (reference sequence). There are 14 residues in the CDR3. Here the CDR3 DNA reads TGTGCCAGCAGTCTGAGCGGGGGAGGGTACGAGCAGTACTTC. It is translated as CASSLSGGGYEQYF.

This chain joins TRBV5-1 and TRBJ2-7, with 9 nucleotides matching TRBD2. The germline gives CDR1 SGHRS, CDR2 YFSETQ. CDR3 size: 14 residues. Losses at the gene ends were 1 base for V and 3 bases for J; bases not matched to a gene: 2. The DNA of the CDR3 is TGCGCCAGCAGCTTGCTAGCGGGGAACTACGAGCAGTACTTC. This gives the protein CASSLLAGNYEQYF.

The V gene is TRBV6-6, the J gene TRBJ2-1, with 11 bases fitting TRBD1. Germline values: CDR1 MNHNY, CDR2 SVGAGI (reference sequence). CDR3 length: 16 residues. V trimming: 6 bases; J trimming: 5 bases; junction bases outside the gene matches: 9. This chain's CDR3 is CASSNVGQGANNEQFF. In DNA, the CDR3 is TGTGCCAGCAGCAACGTCGGACAGGGGGCCAACAATGAGCAGTTCTTC.

This chain links TRBV6-1 with TRBJ2-1, with 10 bases lining up with TRBD1. Germline CDR1 is MNHNS and CDR2 is SASEGT. CDR3 length: 20 residues. J was trimmed by 0 bases and V by 4 bases; bases with no gene match: 15. The CDR3 DNA is TGTGCCAGCAGTGTATATAGGCCGACAGGGGGCATTCGCTCCTACAATGAGCAGTTCTTC. This codes for CASSVYRPTGGIRSYNEQFF.

This clone was seen more than once but under ten times. The rearrangement joins TRBV6-4 to TRBJ1-1; weak D call: TRBD1 (5 bases). The CDR3 covers 13 residues. Per the germline V gene, CDR1 is MRHNA and CDR2 is SNTAGT. V lost 5 bases to trimming and J lost 4 bases, with 11 bases between them. The DNA for the CDR3 is TGTGCCAGCAGTCTTTGGGGGGGCACTGAAGCTTTCTTT. Translating it yields CASSLWGGTEAFF.

The chain couples TRBV15 to TRBJ2-7; TRBD1 matches at 9 bases. Germline V gives CDR1 LNHNV, CDR2 YYDKDF (reference sequence). CDR3 length: 15 amino acids. V lost 6 bases and J lost 4; bases outside the gene matches: 10. CDR3 bases: TGTGCCACCAGAGAAGCCGGGACAGGGCTGTACGAGCAGTACTTC. It translates to CATREAGTGLYEQYF.

V and J are TRBV27 and TRBJ2-1; 11 nucleotides agree with TRBD2. V was pared by 6 bases and J by 2 bases, with 3 bases of the junction left unmatched. This CDR3 has 15 amino acids. Germline V CDR1 and CDR2: MNHEY, SMNVEV (reference sequence). CDR3 sequence: CASSLSGGAYNEQFF. The CDR3 DNA follows: TGTGCCAGCAGCCTTAGCGGGGGGGCCTACAATGAGCAGTTCTTC.

V gene TRBV6-1 combines with J gene TRBJ2-1, with TRBD2 identical over 11 bases. After removal of 6 bases from V and 6 bases from J, the junction contained 7 bases not matched to a gene. In germline, CDR1 is MNHNS, CDR2 SASEGT. The CDR3 length is 15 residues. CDR3 loop: CASSVAGGPANEQFF. CDR3 DNA: TGTGCCAGCAGCGTAGCGGGGGGGCCTGCCAATGAGCAGTTCTTC.

The chain combines TRBV4-2 with TRBJ2-1; TRBD2 agrees at 11 bases. Trimming cost V 4 bases and J 9 bases; bases outside gene matches: 5. Germline V gene data show CDR1 as LGHNA and CDR2 as YNFKEQ. The CDR3 has 14 amino acids. DNA of the CDR3: TGTGCCAGCAGCCTAGCGGGGGGGCCAACTGAGCAGTTCTTC. This codes for CASSLAGGPTEQFF.

The gene calls are TRBV7-2 and TRBJ1-3; 8 bases fit TRBD1. The CDR3 has 15 residues. The V and J ends lost 3 bases and 8 bases, in that order; junction bases with no gene match: 9. The V gene's germline CDR1 is SGHTA and CDR2 FQGNSA. The CDR3: CASSFKDREGYTIYF. The DNA for the CDR3 is TGTGCCAGCAGCTTTAAGGACAGGGAGGGTTACACCATATATTTT.

This chain joins TRBV5-6 and TRBJ1-1; D not resolved. Germline V gives CDR1 SGHDT, CDR2 YYEEEE. This CDR3 comprises 14 residues. V shed 3 bases and J shed 7 bases, with 16 bases lying between them. The CDR3, as DNA: TGTGCCAGCAGCTATGCGGGGAGAACGGGTGAAGCTTTCTTT. The encoded protein is CASSYAGRTGEAFF.

This clone was detected once. The V and J genes are TRBV6-1 and TRBJ2-7; 11 positions agree with TRBD2. The trim removed 3 bases at V and 6 bases at J, leaving 10 bases unmatched. Looked up from germline, CDR1 is MNHNS and CDR2 is SASEGT. The CDR3 spans 16 residues. This CDR3 is CASSDTGLAGAAEQYF. In DNA form, the CDR3 reads TGTGCCAGCAGTGATACTGGACTAGCGGGCGCCGCCGAGCAGTACTTC.

The J gene is TRBJ2-2, the V gene TRBV7-6; no clear D gene. The germline V gene has CDR1 SGHVS and CDR2 FNYEAQ. The CDR3 consists of 14 residues. The V and J ends lost 5 bases and 7 bases respectively, with 14 bases between them. The CDR3 DNA reads TGTGCCAGCAGCGGAGCAAAGAGGTTCGGGGAGCTGTTTTTT. Translating gives CASSGAKRFGELFF.

Points on this clone: The conserved final phenylalanine or tryptophan is absent from the CDR3, which likely points to a read error. The chain recombines TRBV2 with TRBJ2-7; 11 bases align to TRBD2. This CDR3 spans 15 amino acids. Germline CDR1 reads SNHLY; CDR2 reads FYNNEI. Trimming took 5 bases from V and 0 from J; bases not matched to a gene: 3. The CDR3 loop is CASSYSGGDSYEQYL. CDR3 in DNA: TGTGCCAGCAGTTATAGCGGGGGGGACTCCTACGAGCAGTACCTC.

This chain connects TRBV4-1 to TRBJ2-1; 8 nucleotides align to TRBD1. Germline V gene lookup returns CDR1 MGHRA and CDR2 YSYEKL. The trim removed 1 base at V and 3 bases at J, leaving 2 bases unmatched. CDR3 length equals 15 residues. CDR3 protein: CASSQGTGIYNEQFF. The CDR3 DNA sequence: TGCGCCAGCAGCCAAGGGACAGGGATCTACAATGAGCAGTTCTTC.

The chain has TRBV19 and TRBJ2-5, with TRBD1 identical over 8 bases. This CDR3 spans 14 amino acids. The junction had 5 bases not matched to a gene; V was cut back by 5 bases and J by 3 bases. Germline V gene lookup returns CDR1 LNHDA and CDR2 SQIVND (reference sequence). CDR3 region: CASSPLQGEETQYF. DNA for the CDR3: TGTGCCAGTAGTCCCTTACAGGGGGAAGAGACCCAGTACTTC.